These 22 T cell receptor beta chains came from one sample sequenced in a study of immune evolution from preneoplasia to lung adenocarcinoma. Clones were read by immunoSEQ multiplex PCR, and TCRdb kept only the in-frame ones, dropping some. The sample holds some 4,200 clones, around four fifths seen once. Sequencing input: FFPE minimally invasive lung adenocarcinoma tissue. These receptors were taken from a person aged 50 or older with lung adenocarcinoma.

This sequence joins TRBV7-8 and TRBJ1-2; D is unclear. This CDR3 contains 13 residues. Trimming left V 1 base short and J 2 bases short, with 5 bases between. Germline V gene lookup returns CDR1 SGHVS and CDR2 FQNEAQ. The CDR3 spells CASSLDYNYGYTF. The CDR3 DNA is TGTGCCAGCAGCTTAGACTACAACTATGGCTACACCTTC.

V gene TRBV7-8 combines with J gene TRBJ2-7; 14 bases match TRBD2. Germline CDR1 is SGHVS and CDR2 is FQNEAQ. Trimming cost V 4 bases and J 6 bases; bases outside gene matches: 2. The CDR3 length is 14 residues. The CDR3 is CASSWGLAGAEQYF. Here the CDR3 DNA reads TGTGCCAGCAGCTGGGGACTAGCGGGGGCCGAGCAGTACTTC.

J is TRBJ2-7 and V is TRBV7-9; D may be TRBD2 (5 bases). This CDR3 has 14 amino acids. V was trimmed by 0 bases and J by 6 bases, leaving 12 bases between them. Looked up from germline, CDR1 is SEHNR and CDR2 is FQNEAQ (reference sequence). Here the CDR3 reads CASSLAARGSEQYF. CDR3 coding DNA: TGTGCCAGCAGCTTAGCTGCCCGGGGTTCCGAGCAGTACTTC.

V is TRBV18 and J is TRBJ1-2; the D gene is possibly TRBD1 (5 bases). The V gene lost 0 bases and the J gene lost 8 bases, with 16 bases spanning the gap. The CDR3 is made up of 15 amino acids. Per germline, CDR1 KGHSH and CDR2 LQKENI. The CDR3 DNA reads TGTGCCAGCTCACCACCCGGGACTTCTTCGGGGGGCTACACCTTC. Encoded protein: CASSPPGTSSGGYTF. Variable domain in full (rest from reference TRBV18 and TRBJ1-2): NAGVMQNPRHLVRRRGQEARLRCSPMKGHSHVYWYRQLPEEGLKFMVYLQKENIIDESGMPKERFSAEFPKEGPSILRIQQVVRGDSAAYFCASSPPGTSSGGYTFGSGTRLTVV.

The chain is built from TRBV5-1 and TRBJ1-4; D is unclear. Germline V lookup: CDR1 SGHRS, CDR2 YFSETQ. V was clipped by 4 bases and J by 0 bases, with 10 bases between them. This CDR3 contains 15 residues. CDR3: CASSISGATNEKLFF. The CDR3 nucleotides read TGCGCCAGCAGCATCTCAGGCGCAACTAATGAAAAACTGTTTTTT.

This clone appeared a few times. CDR3 nucleotide sequence: TGCGCCAGCAGCCAAGATAGAGCCGCCTCTGGAAACACCATATATTTT. Its protein is CASSQDRAASGNTIYF. V usage is TRBV4-3 and J usage is TRBJ1-3; no firm D call. Germline lookup yields CDR1 LGHNA and CDR2 YSLEER. The V end lost 0 bases, the J end lost 0 bases, and 9 bases lay between the germline ends. The CDR3 contains 16 residues.

The chain is built from TRBV19 and TRBJ2-1; 14 bases are a match to TRBD2. Germline V lookup: CDR1 LNHDA, CDR2 SQIVND (reference sequence). With 4 bases clipped from V and 10 bases from J, the junction kept 6 bases outside the gene matches. This CDR3 is built from 15 residues. Here the CDR3 DNA reads TGTGCCAGTAGTACCTCGGGACTAGCGGGAGTGGAGCAGTTCTTC. It translates to CASSTSGLAGVEQFF.

This clone came up a few times. This chain joins TRBV7-9 and TRBJ1-4; tentatively, D is TRBD1 (5 bases). V lost 5 bases, J lost 5 bases, and 15 bases lay in between. Germline V gene data show CDR1 as SEHNR and CDR2 as FQNEAQ (reference sequence). The CDR3 is 15 amino acids. The CDR3 bases are TGTGCCAGCAGCCTCCGGGGGGGAGAGAATGAAAAACTGTTTTTT. Its protein is CASSLRGGENEKLFF.

This clone appeared a single time. CDR3 nucleotides: TGCGCCAGCAGGGCAGGATGGAGTAGCGACAATGAGCAGTTCTTC. Its protein is CASRAGWSSDNEQFF. The chain carries TRBV4-3 and TRBJ2-1, with D possibly TRBD2 on 5 matching bases. The CDR3 length is 15 residues. Germline lookup yields CDR1 LGHNA and CDR2 YSLEER. Trimming left V 6 bases short and J 5 bases short, with 17 bases between.

This chain connects TRBV14 to TRBJ2-3; D may be TRBD1 (6 bases). The V end was cut by 6 bases, the J end by 4 bases, with 14 bases between. The CDR3 length is 14 residues. Germline V CDR1 and CDR2: SGHDN, FVKESK. CDR3 protein: CASRKQGIPDTQYF. The CDR3 nucleotides read TGTGCCAGCAGAAAACAGGGAATCCCAGATACGCAGTATTTT. The whole variable domain, remainder taken from reference TRBV14 and TRBJ2-3, is EAGVTQFPSHSVIEKGQTVTLRCDPISGHDNLYWYRRVMGKEIKFLLHFVKESKQDESGMPNNRFLAERTGGTYSTLKVQPAELEDSGVYFCASRKQGIPDTQYFGPGTRLTVL.

The rearrangement uses TRBV19 and TRBJ2-5; a weak D match, TRBD1 (6 bases). Germline lookup yields CDR1 LNHDA and CDR2 SQIVND (reference sequence). With 7 bases removed from V and 11 bases from J, the gap between germline ends came to 14 bases. This CDR3 spans 11 amino acids. CDR3 nucleotides: TGTGCCAGTAAAACTAAGGGGGAGCAGTACTTC. It encodes CASKTKGEQYF.

This clone came up once. The rearrangement joins TRBV28 to TRBJ1-6; TRBD1 matches 9 bases. The CDR3 is made up of 14 amino acids. Germline V gives CDR1 MDHEN, CDR2 SYDVKM. V dropped 6 bases and J dropped 8; count of bases not matched to a gene: 5. CDR3 DNA sequence: TGTGCCAGCAGGACGACAGGGGGTTATTCACCCCTCCACTTT. Protein sequence: CASRTTGGYSPLHF.

The chain has TRBV30 and TRBJ1-1, with a possible D match to TRBD1 (6 bases). In germline, CDR1 is GTSNPN, CDR2 SVGIG (reference sequence). This CDR3 spans 14 amino acids. V shed 0 bases and J shed 4 bases, with 12 bases lying between them. CDR3 nucleotide sequence: TGTGCCTGGAGTGTCACCGGGGGCGGCACTGAAGCTTTCTTT. Amino acid sequence: CAWSVTGGGTEAFF.

The chain employs TRBV28 and TRBJ1-4, with TRBD1 as a possible D gene (5 bases). The CDR3 extends over 16 amino acids. The V gene lost 4 bases and the J gene lost 5 bases, with 17 bases spanning the gap. The V gene's germline CDR1 is MDHEN and CDR2 SYDVKM. In DNA form, the CDR3 reads TGTGCCAGCAGTTCCCCCCCAGCCGGGACGAATGAAAAACTGTTTTTT. Its translation is CASSSPPAGTNEKLFF. Together with reference TRBV28 and TRBJ1-4, the CDR3 gives the full variable domain: DVKVTQSSRYLVKRTGEKVFLECVQDMDHENMFWYRQDPGLGLRLIYFSYDVKMKEKGDIPEGYSVSREKKERFSLILESASTNQTSMYLCASSSPPAGTNEKLFFGSGTQLSVL.

J is TRBJ2-7 and V is TRBV2; the D gene is possibly TRBD2 (5 bases). The CDR3 runs to 12 residues. Per germline, CDR1 SNHLY and CDR2 FYNNEI. Deletions cut 6 bases from V and 5 bases from J, with 11 bases between. The CDR3 region has the DNA TGTGCCAGCAGGGACGCGGGCCACGAGCAGTACTTC. Amino acids: CASRDAGHEQYF.

The chain carries TRBV7-9 and TRBJ2-7; the match to TRBD2 covers 7 bases. CDR3 length: 14 amino acids. Germline trimming cut 4 bases from V and 7 bases from J; bases unmatched to any gene: 10. CDR1 and CDR2 (germline): SEHNR, FQNEAQ (reference sequence). The CDR3 spells CASSSTSAKGEQYF. CDR3 coding DNA: TGTGCCAGCAGCTCCACTAGCGCCAAGGGGGAGCAGTACTTC.

In its sample, this clone was seen a few times. The genes are TRBV7-9 and TRBJ1-3; D is ambiguous. V gave up 1 base and J gave up 7 bases, with 11 bases separating them. Germline CDR1 SEHNR, CDR2 FQNEAQ (reference sequence). The CDR3 is 14 residues long. CDR3 coding DNA: TGTGCCAGCAGCTTAGGGCCAGGAGGCAACACCATATATTTT. It encodes CASSLGPGGNTIYF.

The CDR3: CASSFPTGEYSYEQYF. The CDR3, as DNA: TGTGCCAGCAGTTTCCCAACAGGGGAGTATAGCTACGAGCAGTACTTC. The chain recombines TRBV28 with TRBJ2-7, with 7 positions matching TRBD1. With 3 bases clipped from V and 3 bases from J, the junction kept 11 bases outside the gene matches. There are 16 residues in the CDR3. Germline CDR1 MDHEN, CDR2 SYDVKM.

Details on this clone: A read error may account for a junction end that differs from germline. This chain connects TRBV7-7 to TRBJ2-3; D might be TRBD2 (6 bases). Germline loops: CDR1 SSHAT, CDR2 FNYEAQ (reference sequence). The CDR3 sequence is 13 residues long. This chain's CDR3 is CASSLAETDTQYF. CDR3 coding DNA: TGTGCTAGCAGCTTAGCGGAAACAGATACGCAGTATTTT.

The V and J genes are TRBV30 and TRBJ2-7, with 9 bases identical to TRBD1. Germline CDR1 and CDR2: GTSNPN and SVGIG (reference sequence). There are 17 residues in the CDR3. After removal of 3 bases from V and 0 bases from J, the junction contained 12 bases not matched to a gene. CDR3 amino acids: CAWRHTPGTGISYEQYF. The CDR3 nucleotides are TGTGCCTGGAGACACACTCCGGGGACAGGGATCTCCTACGAGCAGTACTTC.

This clone was observed a few times. The gene calls are TRBV4-2 and TRBJ2-1; 11 bases map to TRBD2. With V trimmed by 0 bases and J by 5 bases, 9 bases remained unmatched. CDR3 size: 18 residues. From germline, CDR1 is LGHNA and CDR2 YNFKEQ. The CDR3 bases are TGTGCCAGCAGCCAAGAGAGGCTAGCGGGGGGCGGCGACAATGAGCAGTTCTTC. Its translation: CASSQERLAGGGDNEQFF.

This rearrangement joins TRBV5-7 to TRBJ2-3, with 11 bases fitting TRBD2. TRBV5-7 is assigned to the ORF class and has an uncertain function. With 5 bases clipped from V and 6 bases from J, the junction kept 5 bases outside the gene matches. The CDR3 spans 14 residues. CDR3 residues: CASSLAGGSDTQYF. CDR3 nucleotides: TGTGCCAGCAGTCTAGCGGGAGGCTCGGATACGCAGTATTTT.